This TCR beta chain was identified in a study of chemoradiotherapy in HPV16-positive cancers. Study as a whole: Two HPV16-positive patients' cells yielded candidate HPV-specific clones and common motifs. Regarding the study as a whole: Functional assays defining HPV-specific T cells used only a couple of HPV16-positive patients. Better recurrence-free survival went with HPV-responsive T-cell expansion in HPV16-positive patients. During treatment, candidate HPV-specific clones and E7-related motifs expanded in tumor.

V was shortened by 4 bases and J by 6 bases, with 14 bases between the two germline ends. Germline V lookup: CDR1 SGHTS, CDR2 YDEGEE. The CDR3 has 13 residues. Assay used: immunoSEQ multiplex PCR; TCRdb lists only in-frame clones, some missing. The data hold around 30,000 clones, with 88% observed a single time. This clone has only a few counts. What it binds is not known. This sample comprised blood, obtained from a patient who underwent chemoradiotherapy. This rearrangement joins TRBV5-8 to TRBJ2-7; possibly TRBD1 for D (7 bases). The sequence derives from a human donor with HPV-associated anogenital cancer. The CDR3: CASSQHRGGEQYF. The CDR3 DNA sequence: TGTGCCAGCAGCCAGCACAGGGGAGGCGAGCAGTACTTC.